These T cell receptor beta chains were read from a single sample in a study of brain T cells in children with intractable seizures. The table came from immunoSEQ multiplex PCR; TCRdb's copy has only in-frame clones and leaves some out. The data contain 35,000 to 50,000 clones, 90% of them singletons. Sequences were derived from peripheral blood, sampled at surgery. These TCRs come from a girl aged 2 to 10 with tuberous sclerosis and intractable seizures. CDR3s include the opening cysteine and the closing phenylalanine or tryptophan. Fields, in order: V gene, CDR3 length, clone size, D gene, J gene, CDR3 DNA, CDR3 protein. A D gene is named only where the DNA matches it firmly. Size is omitted from some rows. Given values are once, few, many or a class for expanded clones.

TRBV6-1	15	-	-	TRBJ1-2	TGTGCCAGCAGTGAAGCGACAGAAGCTTTCTATGGCTACACCTTC	CASSEATEAFYGYTF
TRBV12-3/TRBV12-4	13	-	-	TRBJ1-5	TGTGCCGTAACCCATGACAGGAATCAGCCCCAGCATTTT	CAVTHDRNQPQHF
TRBV3-1/TRBV3-2	12	once	-	TRBJ2-3	TGTGCCAGCAGCCAAGGTAGAGATACGCAGTATTTT	CASSQGRDTQYF
TRBV4-1	17	-	TRBD2	TRBJ2-3	TGCGCCAGCAGCCAAGTGGGACTAGCGGGAGTCACAGATACGCAGTATTTT	CASSQVGLAGVTDTQYF
TRBV4-1	14	-	-	TRBJ1-1	TGCGCCAGCAGCCAACAGGGCAGTCGGACTGAAGCTTTCTTT	CASSQQGSRTEAFF
TRBV7-8	14	-	-	TRBJ2-1	TGTGCCAGCAGCTTGGGGGGCCGCCACAATGAGCAGTTCTTC	CASSLGGRHNEQFF
TRBV30	14	once	TRBD1	TRBJ1-6	TGTGCCTGGAGTCGACAGGGTTACCAATCACCCCTCCACTTT	CAWSRQGYQSPLHF
TRBV12-3/TRBV12-4	12	-	-	TRBJ1-2	TGTGCCAGCAGTTTATGGCGGTATGGCTACACCTTC	CASSLWRYGYTF
TRBV19	16	once	TRBD1	TRBJ1-2	TGTGCCAGTAGTAGGACAGGGAAATCAGAGGGCTATGGCTACACCTTC	CASSRTGKSEGYGYTF
TRBV6-6	15	-	-	TRBJ1-2	TGTGCCAGCAGTTACTCGACGGGGGAAGTAGGTGGCTACACCTTC	CASSYSTGEVGGYTF
TRBV20-1	11	-	-	TRBJ2-1	TGCAGTGCTATAGGGCGGGGCGAGCAGTTCTTC	CSAIGRGEQFF
TRBV19	13	-	-	TRBJ2-7	TGTGCCAGTAGCACAACTAGAGCCTACGAGCAGTACTTC	CASSTTRAYEQYF
TRBV5-1	16	-	TRBD2	TRBJ2-1	TGCGCCAGCAGCCCCAGGTCTAGCGGGGGGACCAATGAGCAGTTCTTC	CASSPRSSGGTNEQFF
TRBV4-1	16	-	TRBD1	TRBJ2-7	TGCGCCAGCAGCGAGTCACCGGGACAGGGCTCCTACGAGCAGTACTTC	CASSESPGQGSYEQYF
TRBV14	19	-	-	TRBJ2-1	TGTGCCAGCAGCCAAGAAAGCAGGGCCCCCTCTCATTATTACAATGAGCAGTTCTTC	CASSQESRAPSHYYNEQFF
TRBV29-1	13	-	TRBD2	TRBJ2-5	TGCAGCGTTGATAGTAGCGGGGGAGAGACCCAGTACTTC	CSVDSSGGETQYF
TRBV3-1/TRBV3-2	13	-	TRBD1	TRBJ2-5	TGTGCCAGCAGTCCCGGGACAGAAGAGACCCAGTACTTC	CASSPGTEETQYF
TRBV7-9	14	few	-	TRBJ2-1	TGTGCCAGCAGCCCGACTAGGTCGTGGGATGAGCAGTTCTTC	CASSPTRSWDEQFF
TRBV12-3/TRBV12-4	11	-	-	TRBJ1-4	TGTGCCAGCCAATTGGGGGAAAAACTGTTTTTT	CASQLGEKLFF
TRBV27	14	-	-	TRBJ2-1	TGTGCCAGCAGTTCTGGGTACTCCTACAATGAGCAGTTCTTC	CASSSGYSYNEQFF
TRBV4-1	15	-	-	TRBJ1-5	TGCGCCAGCAGCCAAGAACGAGGGGATAGTCAGCCCCAGCATTTT	CASSQERGDSQPQHF
TRBV6-6	10	-	-	TRBJ1-1	TGTGCCAGCGGTGCTCCTAAAGCTTTCTTT	CASGAPKAFF
TRBV11-2	16	-	TRBD2	TRBJ2-2	TGTGCCAGCAGCCTAGCGGGGGCCACGGGGGTCGGGGAGCTGTTTTTT	CASSLAGATGVGELFF
TRBV18	16	-	-	TRBJ1-2	TGTGCCAGCTCACCACTGTTGGACAGTACTAACTATGGCTACACCTTC	CASSPLLDSTNYGYTF
TRBV14	17	-	-	TRBJ1-5	TGTGCCAGCGGCCCCTCGGGGGGCAGCAATAGCAATCAGCCCCAGCATTTT	CASGPSGGSNSNQPQHF
TRBV7-8	15	-	TRBD2	TRBJ2-5	TGTGCCAGCAGCCCGAGCGGGGGTTTCCAAGGGACCCAGTACTTC	CASSPSGGFQGTQYF
TRBV6-5	14	-	-	TRBJ1-6	TGTGCCAGCAGTTACTCGAACAGCCCCTCACCCCTCCACTTT	CASSYSNSPSPLHF
TRBV6-5	14	-	TRBD2	TRBJ2-3	TGTGCCAGCAGTTTCCTCGGGACTAGAGATACGCAGTATTTT	CASSFLGTRDTQYF
TRBV12-5	15	-	TRBD1	TRBJ1-1	TGTGCTAGTGGCTTTTCGGGACAGGAGAGCACTGAAGCTTTCTTT	CASGFSGQESTEAFF
TRBV4-1	16	-	-	TRBJ1-2	TGCGCCAGCAGCCAAGAACGATCCGGTATAGGTTATGGCTACACCTTC	CASSQERSGIGYGYTF
TRBV3-1/TRBV3-2	15	-	TRBD2	TRBJ2-3	TGTGCCAGCAGCCAAGTAATAGCGGGGTCGGATACGCAGTATTTT	CASSQVIAGSDTQYF
TRBV3-1/TRBV3-2	13	-	-	TRBJ1-1	TGTGCCAGCAGCCAAGAAATGAACACTGAAGCTTTCTTT	CASSQEMNTEAFF
TRBV5-5	14	-	-	TRBJ1-1	TGTGCCAGCAGCTTGCAACGGCAGAACACTGAAGCTTTCTTT	CASSLQRQNTEAFF
TRBV2	16	-	-	TRBJ1-6	TGTGCCAGCAGTGTTAGGGGATATGTCGGATATTCACCCCTCCACTTT	CASSVRGYVGYSPLHF
TRBV7-3	17	-	TRBD2	TRBJ2-3	TGTGCCAGCAGCTTAAAGCGTGCTAGCGGGGGGGCAAATACGCAGTATTTT	CASSLKRASGGANTQYF
TRBV19	15	-	TRBD2	TRBJ2-2	TGTGCCAGTAGTATAGTAGCGGGGAAGGCCGGGGAGCTGTTTTTT	CASSIVAGKAGELFF
TRBV6-1	15	-	-	TRBJ1-1	TGTGCCAGCAGTGAACATGACATAGGGAACACTGAAGCTTTCTTT	CASSEHDIGNTEAFF
TRBV2	15	few	TRBD1	TRBJ1-2	TGTGCCAGCAGTGTTGACAGGGGGGTGGCTAGTGGCTACACCTTC	CASSVDRGVASGYTF
TRBV7-2	15	-	TRBD1	TRBJ2-2	TGTGCCAGCAGCTTGACAGGGGCGAGCACCGGGGAGCTGTTTTTT	CASSLTGASTGELFF
TRBV27	13	few	-	TRBJ1-2	TGTGCCAGCAGTCCCAGGCATCCCTATGGCTACACCTTC	CASSPRHPYGYTF
TRBV7-3	13	-	-	TRBJ2-2	TGTGCCAGCAGCTTAACGGGCACCGGGGAGCTGTTTTTT	CASSLTGTGELFF
TRBV19	12	-	-	TRBJ2-7	TGTGCCGCCAGTGGGGGTTCCTACGAGCAGTACTTC	CAASGGSYEQYF
TRBV11-3	13	-	-	TRBJ2-5	TGTGCCAGCAGCTCGGGAGTTCAAGAGACCCAGTACTTC	CASSSGVQETQYF
TRBV7-2	19	once	-	TRBJ1-1	TGTGCCAGCAGCCTCAGACCCCTCGGAGACCCAAGGACGAACACTGAAGCTTTCTTT	CASSLRPLGDPRTNTEAFF
TRBV15	13	few	-	TRBJ1-2	TGTGCCACCAGCAGAGGTATCTACTATGGCTACACCTTC	CATSRGIYYGYTF